This TCR beta chain is from a study of cytomegalovirus exposure and HLA in healthy donors (dated 2017 in TCRdb). About the full investigation: An earlier analysis of 587 of the donors reported 276 Gb of sequence data and 95 million to 130 million unique TCR beta sequences obtained from about 179 million T cells. Among the roughly 410 genotyped donors, roughly 80% belonged to the genetic ancestry cluster associated with self-reported Caucasian donors. Across about 370 genotyped donors of the cohort, an average of about 240,000 unique TCR beta nucleotide sequences per donor were sequenced, and approximately 17% of those sequences were non-productive. An early release that covered roughly 600 HLA-typed donors contained approximately 290 gigabases of sequencing data and tens of millions of unique TCR sequences. To predict cytomegalovirus infection status, the study combined high-throughput TCR immunosequencing, statistical association of individual TCRs with disease status, and machine learning. A later analysis re-examined previously published TCR beta repertoires from just over 650 donors and added high-resolution HLA genotyping to investigate patterns of TCR occurrence. Roughly five DR-DQ haplotypes were handled as single units for association and clustering, since linkage in the cohort was strong. The later analysis used no new phenotypic data to find candidate immune exposures, relying instead on TCR beta sequences and their occurrence across donors. The aim of the study was to test whether cataloging public T cell receptors could identify signatures of past pathogen exposure. In a later genetic analysis, genome-wide SNP genotypes for about three fifths of the roughly 670 donors were used, and that subset was treated as a discovery cohort. In addition to the first cohort of approximately 650 subjects, a separate validation cohort of over 90 different subjects was used. All discovery cohort repertoires had been generated on a single sequencing platform. Typing coverage differed by locus: A, B, C, DRB1 and DQB1 were typed in roughly 620-630 donors, DQA1 in about 550, DPA1 in 600 to 610, and DPB1 in 400 to 480. HLA typing included class I and class II loci at four-digit resolution. The study used immunosequencing to profile the T cell repertoires of 666 subjects and linked those repertoires to cytomegalovirus serostatus. An earlier analysis of approximately 580 of the donors used high-throughput TCR beta sequencing to judge whether each TCR beta V gene segment behaved as functional or pseudogenic. Donor age, sex, ethnicity and CMV serostatus were collected together with the repertoire data. What the research found in general, with its limitations: In both the original and validation cohorts, the classifier was reported to diagnose cytomegalovirus status with high specificity and sensitivity. Several of the top co-occurrence clusters appeared to be linked to parvovirus B19, influenza, CMV and Epstein-Barr virus, according to a later analysis. A further reported finding was that TCR beta sequences accurately predicted the HLA-A and HLA-B alleles for most subjects in the first cohort. In the study, some 160 TCR beta chains were listed as associated with cytomegalovirus. Across donors, most TCR sequences were observed very rarely, whereas some public TCRs were present in many individuals. The authors suggested that the approach could potentially be generalized to other disease states and immunological phenotypes. Compared with equally common non-associated chains, HLA-associated TCR beta chains in a later analysis were more clonally expanded and had lower generation probabilities. A later analysis found that most CMV-associated TCR beta chains appeared HLA-restricted, with HLA associations seemingly driven largely by CMV exposure. Broadly in line with IMGT annotations, most TCR beta V segments showed up in productive rearrangements about 87% or about 30% of the time in an earlier analysis of about 500 of the donors. In this cohort, only TCR beta chains were sequenced, and detectable features were limited by the absence of alpha or paired-chain data. Assigning TCR associations to individual alleles was difficult when HLA alleles, especially DR and DQ, strongly co-occurred. Roughly uniform sequencing depth across donors was assumed in presence/absence analyses, although this assumption may not hold. Specific HLA alleles were associated with roughly 17,000 TCR beta sequences at a false discovery rate of 0.05 in a later analysis. Correlated functional status among segregating V segments might be attributable to linkage disequilibrium, but an unknown experimental factor could not be ruled out. In a later analysis, TCR association rates were found to vary across HLA loci, with the most associated TCRs seen for DRB1 alleles and the fewest for HLA-C alleles. In vitro tests confirmed that a few of the cytomegalovirus-associated TCR beta chains recognize cytomegalovirus antigens. Because counts were too low, around 18 rarely observed V segments, including chromosome 9 orphons, were left out of the earlier analysis of a few hundred of the donors. CMV serostatus was the only immune exposure information available for the cohort. Some IMGT-functional V segments, including TRBV6-2 and TRBV6-3, could not be told apart with the 87-base-pair reads, so those segments were excluded. In a later genetic analysis, a missense DCLRE1C variant was associated with V-gene and J-gene trimming of TCR beta chains, and the association was replicated in an independent cohort. HLA typing was unavailable for some donors at each locus, so association tests used only the typed subset. The sequencing pipeline was judged likely to have produced a cluster of highly shared sequence variants as a technical artifact. According to a later genetic analysis, donors in an Asian-associated ancestry cluster had fewer N-insertions in productive TCRs than the roughly 670-donor mean.

With respect to this clone: What antigen it recognizes has not been identified.

Compared with germline, V lacks 4 bases and J lacks 5 bases; bases without a gene match: 7. From cysteine to phenylalanine, the CDR3 is 14 amino acids long. The entry retains the CDR3 DNA only, 42 bases that are in frame from base 1. Based on the germline V gene, the CDR1 and CDR2 sequences are MGHRA and YSYEKL. The library was obtained by the immunoSEQ multiplex PCR assay. The multiplex PCR relied on a mix of 60 forward primers for TCR Vbeta segments and 13 reverse primers for TCR Jbeta segments. Amplification of the CDR3 region of rearranged TCR beta genes was performed with a multiplex PCR assay on genomic DNA. The amplified TCR beta libraries were sequenced on the Illumina HiSeq System as 87-base-pair reads. Per the source publication's procedure: In a later analysis, tens of millions of unique TCR beta chains were counted across the approximately 640 repertoires, and roughly 11 million of these chains were shared by at least two donors. A nearest-neighbor algorithm error-corrected the raw reads and collapsed the reads into unique sequences, merging closely related sequences to remove PCR and sequencing errors. Alignment of CDR3 sequences to IMGT reference sequences was used to assign V, D and J gene segments. Each retained sequence needed at least a six-nucleotide match to both a V gene segment and a J gene segment. Rearrangements were called productive when the CDR3 lacked stop codons and stayed in frame with V and J; all others were non-productive. Following IMGT convention, CDR3 was defined as the stretch from the second conserved V-encoded cysteine up to the conserved J-encoded phenylalanine. In an earlier analysis of roughly 610 of the donors, sequences lacking an unambiguous match to a single V gene segment were excluded. In an earlier analysis of roughly 500 of the donors, V segments were called functional above 56.7% productive rearrangements and were called segregating when the between-donor standard deviation exceeded 5%. A statistical classification framework was built for diagnosing cytomegalovirus status from the catalog of TCR beta chain sequences. In a later analysis, TCR nucleotide sequences were compared against IMGT/GENE-DB human TR gene sequences so that V and J genes could be assigned. The TCRdist pipeline was used in a later analysis to assign CDR3 sequences and most-parsimonious VDJ recombination scenarios. In a later analysis, each TCR beta chain was defined by its CDR3 amino acid sequence together with its V-gene family, and reads without a unique V-gene family were excluded. A later analysis removed over 500 highly shared, low-generation-probability nucleotide sequences to deal with suspected cross-contamination and a sequencing artifact. In a later analysis, a clonal expansion index for each public chain was calculated from normalized within-repertoire ranks of inferred template counts. In a later analysis, generation probabilities were computed using a VDJ recombination model fitted to out-of-frame rearrangements, and the results were checked against IGoR. A later analysis scored TCR-TCR, TCR-HLA and TCR-CMV co-occurrence with hypergeometric tests, applying a repertoire-size bias correction to TCR pairs. A later analysis estimated false discovery rates by permuting HLA or CMV assignments 20 times. In a later analysis, co-occurring TCRs were grouped using DBSCAN, and TCRdist sequence similarity was added for clustering within HLA-allele-positive subsets. Co-occurrence clustering excluded repertoires with fewer than 30,000 or more than 120,000 public chains, plus five with anomalous nucleotide sharing. In its TCRdb copy, this immuneACCESS table keeps in-frame sequences only and misses some clones. Where compared with another copy, unresolved V genes explain less than half of these, and the others have no known cause. For V, J and clone size, that table is used; D and trimming come from the DNA. Per the sample table, the count is about 90,000 clones. Around 3.6% of the sample is held by the ten biggest clonotypes.

The cohort comprised 670 or so healthy bone marrow donors. At the time of sampling, all cohort members were nominally healthy, though unrecorded immune exposures were likely present. The donor was CMV seronegative and belonged to the group of 350 to 400 seronegative cohort members. A peripheral blood sample was collected from each donor, and TCR beta sequencing was performed on peripheral blood mononuclear cells. Genomic DNA was extracted from the blood cell samples with the Qiagen DNeasy Blood Extraction Kit. Sequencing was done on a sample of PBMCs. This TCR was sampled from a woman aged 25 to 39 in good health and CMV-seronegative. The rearranged chain carries TRBV4-1 and TRBJ2-5; a stretch of 7 junction bases matches TRBD1. The bases read TGCGCCAGCAGCCGGGGAACAGGGGTGGAGACCCAGTACTTC. This translates into CASSRGTGVETQYF.